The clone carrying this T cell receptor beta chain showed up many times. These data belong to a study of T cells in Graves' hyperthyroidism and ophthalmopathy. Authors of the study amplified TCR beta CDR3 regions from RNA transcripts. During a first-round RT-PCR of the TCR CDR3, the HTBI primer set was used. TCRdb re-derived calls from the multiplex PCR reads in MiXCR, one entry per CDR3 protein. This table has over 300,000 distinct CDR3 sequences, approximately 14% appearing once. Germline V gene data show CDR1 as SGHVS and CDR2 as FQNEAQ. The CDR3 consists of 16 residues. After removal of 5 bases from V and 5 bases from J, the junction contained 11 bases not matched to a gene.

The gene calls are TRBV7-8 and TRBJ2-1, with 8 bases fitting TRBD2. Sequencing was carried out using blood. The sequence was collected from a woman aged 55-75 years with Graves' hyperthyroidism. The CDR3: CASSHEWGSGNNEQFF. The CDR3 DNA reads TGTGCCAGCAGCCATGAGTGGGGTAGCGGGAACAATGAGCAGTTCTTC.